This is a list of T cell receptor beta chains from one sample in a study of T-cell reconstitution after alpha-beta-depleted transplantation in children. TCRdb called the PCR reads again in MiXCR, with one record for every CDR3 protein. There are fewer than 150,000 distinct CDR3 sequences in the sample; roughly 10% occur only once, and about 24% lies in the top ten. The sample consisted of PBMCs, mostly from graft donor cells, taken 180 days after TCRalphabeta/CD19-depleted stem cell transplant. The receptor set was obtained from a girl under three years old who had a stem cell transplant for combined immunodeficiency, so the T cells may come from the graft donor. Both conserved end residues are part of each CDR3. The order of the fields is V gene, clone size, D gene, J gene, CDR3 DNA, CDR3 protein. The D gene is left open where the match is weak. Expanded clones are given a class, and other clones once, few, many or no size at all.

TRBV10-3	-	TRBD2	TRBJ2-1	TGTGCCATCGGGACTGGCGGGGGCAATGAGCAGTTCTTC	CAIGTGGGNEQFF
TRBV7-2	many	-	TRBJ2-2	TGTGCCAGCAGCTTAAACCCGTACACCGGGGAGCTGTTTTTT	CASSLNPYTGELFF
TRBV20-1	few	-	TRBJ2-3	TGCAGTGCTAGGGCCAGCGAAGATACGCAGTATTTT	CSARASEDTQYF
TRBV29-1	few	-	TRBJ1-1	TGCAGCCCTAAGCAGGGGACTGAAGCTTTCTTT	CSPKQGTEAFF
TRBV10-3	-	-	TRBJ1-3	TGTGCCATCAGTCCTGATCCAGGGTATGGAAACACCATATATTTT	CAISPDPGYGNTIYF
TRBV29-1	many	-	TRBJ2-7	TGCAGCGTTAGCGGGTCCTCCTACGAGCAGTACTTC	CSVSGSSYEQYF
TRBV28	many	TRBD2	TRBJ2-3	TGTGCCAGCAGTCCCCCAGGGCGGGGGGCCGCGCAGTATTTT	CASSPPGRGAAQYF
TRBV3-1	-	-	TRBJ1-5	TGTGCCAGCAGCCAAGATATGGGGAGCAATCAGCCCCAGCATTTT	CASSQDMGSNQPQHF
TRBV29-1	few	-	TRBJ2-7	TGCAGCGTCGTCCCGGGACCTTCCTACGAGCAGTACTTC	CSVVPGPSYEQYF
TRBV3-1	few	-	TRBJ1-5	TGTGCCAGCAGCCAAGCGGTTAATCAGCCCCAGCATTTT	CASSQAVNQPQHF
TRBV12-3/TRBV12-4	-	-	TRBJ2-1	TGTGCCAGCAGTTTCTGGGGGGATGAGCAGTTCTTC	CASSFWGDEQFF
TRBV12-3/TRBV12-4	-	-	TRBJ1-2	TGTGCCAGCACCTTTGCAGGGGATTCTAACTATGGCTACACCTTC	CASTFAGDSNYGYTF
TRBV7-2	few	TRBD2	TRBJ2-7	TGTGCCAGCAGCTTCGGACTAGCGGGAGTCTCCTACGAGCAGTACTTC	CASSFGLAGVSYEQYF
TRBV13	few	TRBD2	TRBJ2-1	TGTGCCAGCAGCTTCGGTACGGGAGGACACTACAATGAGCAGTTCTTC	CASSFGTGGHYNEQFF
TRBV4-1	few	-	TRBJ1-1	TGCGCCAGCAGCCAAGAAGTGGTTGGCAGGGCCGAGGATGATGGGAACACTGAAGCTTTCTTT	CASSQEVVGRAEDDGNTEAFF
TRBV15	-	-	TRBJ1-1	TGTGCCACCAGCAGAAGACAGGCGAACACTGAAGCTTTCTTT	CATSRRQANTEAFF
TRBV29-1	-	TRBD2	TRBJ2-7	TGCAGCGTTGAGGTTAGCGGGAACTCCTACGAGCAGTACTTC	CSVEVSGNSYEQYF
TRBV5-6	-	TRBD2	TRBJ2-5	TGTGCCAGCAGCTTTGGGACTAGCGGGATCTCGGGGGGGGAGACCCAGTACTTC	CASSFGTSGISGGETQYF
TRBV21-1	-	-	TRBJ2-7	TGTGCCAGCAGCGATCGACAGGGGACCTACGAGCAGTACTTC	CASSDRQGTYEQYF